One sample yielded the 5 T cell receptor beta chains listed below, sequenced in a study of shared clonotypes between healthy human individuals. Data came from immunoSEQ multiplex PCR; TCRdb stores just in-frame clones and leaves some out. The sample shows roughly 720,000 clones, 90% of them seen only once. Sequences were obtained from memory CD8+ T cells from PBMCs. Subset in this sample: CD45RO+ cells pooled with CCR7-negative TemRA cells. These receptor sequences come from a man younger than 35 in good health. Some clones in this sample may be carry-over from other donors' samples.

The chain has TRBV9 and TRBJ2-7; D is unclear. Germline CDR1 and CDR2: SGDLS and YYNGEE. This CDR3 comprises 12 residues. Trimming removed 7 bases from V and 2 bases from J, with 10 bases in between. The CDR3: CASADGPYEQYF. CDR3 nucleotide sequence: TGTGCCAGCGCGGACGGACCCTACGAGCAGTACTTC. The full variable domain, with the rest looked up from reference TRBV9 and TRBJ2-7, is DSGVTQTPKHLITATGQRVTLRCSPRSGDLSVYWYQQSLDQGLQFLIQYYNGEERAKGNILERFSAQQFPDLHSELNLSSLELGDSALYFCASADGPYEQYFGPGTRLTVT.

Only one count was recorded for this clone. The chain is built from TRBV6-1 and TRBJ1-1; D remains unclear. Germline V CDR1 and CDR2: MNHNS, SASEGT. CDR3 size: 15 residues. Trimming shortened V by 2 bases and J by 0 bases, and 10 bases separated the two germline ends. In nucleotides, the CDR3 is TGTGCCAGCAGTGAAACTTGGGGATTGAACACTGAAGCTTTCTTT. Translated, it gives CASSETWGLNTEAFF.

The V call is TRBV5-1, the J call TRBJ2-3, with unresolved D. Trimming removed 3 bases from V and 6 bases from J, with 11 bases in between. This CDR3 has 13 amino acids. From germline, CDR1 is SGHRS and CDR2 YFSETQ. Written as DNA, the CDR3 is TGCGCCAGCAGCTACCCCATCTCCGATACGCAGTATTTT. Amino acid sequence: CASSYPISDTQYF. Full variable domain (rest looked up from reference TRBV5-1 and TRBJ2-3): KAGVTQTPRYLIKTRGQQVTLSCSPISGHRSVSWYQQTPGQGLQFLFEYFSETQRNKGNFPGRFSGRQFSNSRSEMNVSTLELGDSALYLCASSYPISDTQYFGPGTRLTVL.

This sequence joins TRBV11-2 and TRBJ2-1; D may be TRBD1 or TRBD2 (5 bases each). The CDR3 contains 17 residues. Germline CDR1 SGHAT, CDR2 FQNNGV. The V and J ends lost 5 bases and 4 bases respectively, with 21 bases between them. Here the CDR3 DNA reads TGTGCCAGCAGCGGCCGGGACGATAGCCGCATTTACAATGAGCAGTTCTTC. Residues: CASSGRDDSRIYNEQFF.

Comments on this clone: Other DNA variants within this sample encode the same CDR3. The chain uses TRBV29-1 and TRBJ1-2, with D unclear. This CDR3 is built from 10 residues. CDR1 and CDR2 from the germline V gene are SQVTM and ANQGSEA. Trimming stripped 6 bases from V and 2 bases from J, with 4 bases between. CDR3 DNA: TGCAGCGTGGGAAACTATGGCTACACCTTC. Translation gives CSVGNYGYTF.